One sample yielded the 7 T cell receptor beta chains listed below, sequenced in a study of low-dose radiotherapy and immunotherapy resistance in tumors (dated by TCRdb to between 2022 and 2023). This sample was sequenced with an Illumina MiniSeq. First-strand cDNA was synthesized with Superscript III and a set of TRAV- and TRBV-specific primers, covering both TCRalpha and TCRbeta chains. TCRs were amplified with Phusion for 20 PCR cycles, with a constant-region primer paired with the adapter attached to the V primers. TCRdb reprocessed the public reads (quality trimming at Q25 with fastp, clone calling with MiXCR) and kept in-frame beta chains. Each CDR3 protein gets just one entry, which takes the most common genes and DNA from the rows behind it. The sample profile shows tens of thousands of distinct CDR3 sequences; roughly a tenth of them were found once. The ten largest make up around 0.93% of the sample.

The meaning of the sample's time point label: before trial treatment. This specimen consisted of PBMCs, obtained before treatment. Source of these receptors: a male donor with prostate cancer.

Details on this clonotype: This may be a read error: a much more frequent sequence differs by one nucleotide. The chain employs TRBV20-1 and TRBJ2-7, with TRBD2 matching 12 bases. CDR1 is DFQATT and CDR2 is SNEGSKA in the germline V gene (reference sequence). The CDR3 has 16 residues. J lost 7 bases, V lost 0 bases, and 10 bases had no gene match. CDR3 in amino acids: CSARDRPSGRGNEQYF. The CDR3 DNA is TGCAGTGCTAGAGATCGCCCTAGCGGGAGGGGGAATGAGCAGTACTTC.

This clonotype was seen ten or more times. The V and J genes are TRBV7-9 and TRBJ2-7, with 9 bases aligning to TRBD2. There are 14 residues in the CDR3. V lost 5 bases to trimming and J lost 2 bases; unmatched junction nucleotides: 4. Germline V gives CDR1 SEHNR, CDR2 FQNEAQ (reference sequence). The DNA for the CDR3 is TGTGCCAGCAGCCCTAGCGGGGCCACCTACGAGCAGTACTTC. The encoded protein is CASSPSGATYEQYF. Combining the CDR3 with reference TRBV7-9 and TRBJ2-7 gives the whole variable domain DTGVSQNPRHKITKRGQNVTFRCDPISEHNRLYWYRQTLGQGPEFLTYFQNEAQLEKSRLLSDRFSAERPKGSFSTLEIQRTEQGDSAMYLCASSPSGATYEQYFGPGTRLTVT.

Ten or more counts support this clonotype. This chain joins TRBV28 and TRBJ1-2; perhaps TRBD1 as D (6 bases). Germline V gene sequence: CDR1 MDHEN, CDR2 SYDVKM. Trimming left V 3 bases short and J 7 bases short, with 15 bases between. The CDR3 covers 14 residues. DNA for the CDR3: TGTGCCAGCAGTTTCTACTCAGGGGTTCTTGGCTACACCTTC. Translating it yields CASSFYSGVLGYTF.

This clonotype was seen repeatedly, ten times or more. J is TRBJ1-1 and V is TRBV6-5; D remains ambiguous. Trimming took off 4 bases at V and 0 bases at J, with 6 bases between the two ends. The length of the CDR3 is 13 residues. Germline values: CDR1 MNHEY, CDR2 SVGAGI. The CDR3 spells CASSWGMNTEAFF. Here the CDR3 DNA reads TGTGCCAGCAGTTGGGGAATGAACACTGAAGCTTTCTTT.

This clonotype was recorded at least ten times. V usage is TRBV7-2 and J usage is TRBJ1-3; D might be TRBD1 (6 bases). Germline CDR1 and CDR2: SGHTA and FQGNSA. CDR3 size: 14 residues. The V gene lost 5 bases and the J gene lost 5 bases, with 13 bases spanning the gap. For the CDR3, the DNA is TGTGCCAGCAGCCCAGGGGACACGAGAAACACCATATATTTT. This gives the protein CASSPGDTRNTIYF.

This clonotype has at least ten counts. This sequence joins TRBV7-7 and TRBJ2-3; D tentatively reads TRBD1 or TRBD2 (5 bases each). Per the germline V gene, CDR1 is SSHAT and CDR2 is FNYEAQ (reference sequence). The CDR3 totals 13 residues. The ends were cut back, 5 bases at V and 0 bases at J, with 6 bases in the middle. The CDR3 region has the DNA TGTGCCAGCAGCCGGGACAGCACAGATACGCAGTATTTT. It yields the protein CASSRDSTDTQYF.

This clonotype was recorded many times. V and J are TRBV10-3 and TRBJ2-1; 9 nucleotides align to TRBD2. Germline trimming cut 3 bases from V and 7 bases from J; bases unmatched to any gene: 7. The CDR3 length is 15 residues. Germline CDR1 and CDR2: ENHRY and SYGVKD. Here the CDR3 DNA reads TGTGCCATCAGTGAATTAGCGGGAGCGGGTAATGAGCAGTTCTTC. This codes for CAISELAGAGNEQFF.